Below are 8 T cell receptor beta chains sequenced from a single sample in a study of blood T cells in healthy people across ages. Together with a sample-barcoded 5' primer, a J-beta primer mix was included in a second PCR lasting about 6 to 11 cycles. TCRdb redid the calling of the 5' RACE reads with MiXCR, one entry per CDR3 protein. The sample consists of about 670,000 distinct CDR3 sequences, approximately 40% of them appearing once. The sample consisted of blood. The receptors shown here come from a man older than 75 in good health.

This clonotype was observed a few times. The chain uses TRBV20-1 and TRBJ2-5, with unresolved D. This CDR3 contains 12 residues. V was shortened by 6 bases and J by 5 bases, with 13 bases between the two germline ends. Germline V gene sequence: CDR1 DFQATT, CDR2 SNEGSKA (reference sequence). CDR3 DNA: TGCAGTGCCCCCGAGCTGGGGGAGACCCAGTACTTC. This translates into CSAPELGETQYF.

The table lists this clonotype with many counts. The chain couples TRBV13 to TRBJ2-7; 7 nucleotides agree with TRBD2. CDR1 PRHDT and CDR2 FYEKMQ come from the germline V gene (reference sequence). This CDR3 has 14 residues. V lost 5 bases and J lost 0; bases outside the gene matches: 4. CDR3: CASSQGRDSYEQYF. CDR3 nucleotide sequence: TGTGCCAGCAGCCAAGGGAGGGACTCCTACGAGCAGTACTTC.

There are a few counts of this clonotype. This sequence joins TRBV28 and TRBJ2-7; 9 bases agree with TRBD1. Looked up from germline, CDR1 is MDHEN and CDR2 is SYDVKM. The V and J ends lost 3 bases and 2 bases, in that order; junction bases with no gene match: 5. The length of the CDR3 is 15 residues. CDR3 in amino acids: CASSFRQGVPYEQYF. CDR3 in DNA: TGTGCCAGCAGTTTTAGACAGGGGGTCCCCTACGAGCAGTACTTC.

This clonotype was recorded a few times. V usage is TRBV27 and J usage is TRBJ2-3, with a possible D match to TRBD2 (6 bases). Germline CDR1 is MNHEY and CDR2 is SMNVEV (reference sequence). This CDR3 comprises 14 residues. Trimming shortened V by 5 bases and J by 1 base, and 10 bases separated the two germline ends. CDR3 coding DNA: TGTGCCAGCAGTCGGAGGGAGGGCACAGATACGCAGTATTTT. Protein product: CASSRREGTDTQYF.

V and J are TRBV20-1 and TRBJ1-2, with a weak D call TRBD1 (5 bases). Per germline, CDR1 DFQATT and CDR2 SNEGSKA (reference sequence). The CDR3 sequence is 13 residues long. Trimming stripped 4 bases from V and 1 base from J, with 10 bases between. Written as DNA, the CDR3 is TGCAGTGCTACCGACAGCGTTAACTATGGCTACACCTTC. Residues: CSATDSVNYGYTF.

This clonotype was seen only a few times. The CDR3 loop is CSAPGQERLYEQYF. The CDR3 DNA reads TGCAGTGCTCCGGGACAGGAGAGGTTATACGAGCAGTACTTC. The chain recombines TRBV20-1 with TRBJ2-7; 8 bases fit TRBD1. Germline V lookup: CDR1 DFQATT, CDR2 SNEGSKA (reference sequence). This CDR3 spans 14 amino acids. Germline trimming cut 5 bases from V and 4 bases from J; bases unmatched to any gene: 10.

This chain links TRBV20-1 with TRBJ2-5, with D perhaps matching TRBD2 (5 bases). The V end lost 6 bases, the J end lost 2 bases, and 10 bases lay between the germline ends. CDR1 is DFQATT and CDR2 is SNEGSKA in the germline V gene (reference sequence). There are 12 residues in the CDR3. The chain's CDR3 is CSAPADQETQYF. DNA of the CDR3: TGCAGTGCCCCAGCGGATCAAGAGACCCAGTACTTC.

This clonotype has a handful of counts. J is TRBJ2-3 and V is TRBV20-1; 10 nucleotides align to TRBD2. Trimming at V came to 2 bases and at J to 4 bases, leaving 3 bases not matched to a gene. The CDR3 consists of 14 residues. Germline CDR1 is DFQATT and CDR2 is SNEGSKA (reference sequence). CDR3 protein: CSARTSGASDTQYF. Here the CDR3 DNA reads TGCAGTGCTAGAACTAGCGGGGCTTCAGATACGCAGTATTTT.